Listed below are T cell receptor beta chains from one sample, sequenced in a study of cytomegalovirus exposure and HLA in healthy donors. TCRdb's table, derived via immunoSEQ multiplex PCR, lists solely in-frame clones and lacks some. The table lists about 160,000 clones, about three quarters of them singletons. Sequencing was done on a sample of PBMCs. The source of these receptors is a woman aged 30 to 39 in good health and CMV-seronegative. Both conserved end residues are part of each CDR3. Fields, in order: clone size, D gene, J gene, V gene, CDR3 protein, CDR3 DNA. D genes are given only for firm matches. Expanded clones are given a class, and other clones once, few, many or no size at all.

clone size: NA
D gene: NA
J gene: TRBJ1-3
V gene: TRBV7-6
CDR3 protein: CASSTLRGSSGNTIYF
CDR3 DNA: TGTGCCAGCAGCACTCTAAGGGGGAGCTCTGGAAACACCATATATTTT

clone size: few
D gene: TRBD1
J gene: TRBJ2-3
V gene: TRBV28
CDR3 protein: CASSPWGQSRDTQYF
CDR3 DNA: TGTGCCAGCTCCCCGTGGGGACAGTCGCGAGATACGCAGTATTTT

clone size: NA
D gene: NA
J gene: TRBJ2-7
V gene: TRBV13
CDR3 protein: CASSFSSAGRLSEQYF
CDR3 DNA: TGTGCCAGCAGCTTTTCCTCGGCAGGGAGGCTTAGCGAGCAGTACTTC

clone size: NA
D gene: TRBD2
J gene: TRBJ2-7
V gene: TRBV28
CDR3 protein: CASRPTAGERYEQYF
CDR3 DNA: TGTGCCAGCAGACCCACAGCGGGAGAGCGCTACGAGCAGTACTTC

clone size: NA
D gene: TRBD1
J gene: TRBJ2-7
V gene: TRBV2
CDR3 protein: CASLRDRTYEQYF
CDR3 DNA: TGTGCCAGTCTCCGGGACAGAACCTACGAGCAGTACTTC

clone size: few
D gene: NA
J gene: TRBJ1-4
V gene: TRBV4-3
CDR3 protein: CASSHETQGGNEKLFF
CDR3 DNA: TGCGCCAGCAGCCACGAAACTCAGGGCGGTAATGAAAAACTGTTTTTT

clone size: NA
D gene: NA
J gene: TRBJ1-5
V gene: TRBV27
CDR3 protein: CASSLSGGQEPQHF
CDR3 DNA: TGTGCCAGCAGTTTATCAGGGGGTCAGGAGCCCCAGCATTTT

clone size: NA
D gene: NA
J gene: TRBJ2-1
V gene: TRBV7-2
CDR3 protein: CASSLGGDPAVNEQFF
CDR3 DNA: TGTGCCAGCAGCTTAGGGGGGGACCCGGCGGTCAATGAGCAGTTCTTC

clone size: NA
D gene: NA
J gene: TRBJ2-5
V gene: TRBV2
CDR3 protein: CASSGQQETQYF
CDR3 DNA: TGTGCCAGCAGTGGTCAACAAGAGACCCAGTACTTC

clone size: NA
D gene: TRBD2
J gene: TRBJ2-3
V gene: TRBV6-5
CDR3 protein: CASSLSSGGPPDTQYF
CDR3 DNA: TGTGCCAGCAGTTTGAGTAGCGGGGGGCCCCCCGATACGCAGTATTTT

clone size: NA
D gene: TRBD2
J gene: TRBJ2-2
V gene: TRBV7-9
CDR3 protein: CASSRITGLVVGELFF
CDR3 DNA: TGTGCCAGCAGCCGAATCACGGGACTAGTAGTCGGGGAGCTGTTTTTT

clone size: few
D gene: TRBD1
J gene: TRBJ1-4
V gene: TRBV29-1
CDR3 protein: CSAGQGTNEKLFF
CDR3 DNA: TGCAGCGCTGGACAGGGGACTAATGAAAAACTGTTTTTT

clone size: NA
D gene: NA
J gene: TRBJ1-1
V gene: TRBV6-5
CDR3 protein: CASRSTGAPEAFF
CDR3 DNA: TGTGCCAGCAGGTCGACAGGAGCCCCTGAAGCTTTCTTT

clone size: NA
D gene: NA
J gene: TRBJ1-6
V gene: TRBV29-1
CDR3 protein: CSVQGFRNSPLHF
CDR3 DNA: TGCAGCGTACAGGGTTTTCGGAATTCACCCCTCCACTTT

clone size: NA
D gene: NA
J gene: TRBJ2-6
V gene: TRBV4-3
CDR3 protein: CASSQVESGANVLTF
CDR3 DNA: TGCGCCAGCAGCCAAGTCGAGTCTGGGGCCAACGTCCTGACTTTC

clone size: few
D gene: NA
J gene: TRBJ2-2
V gene: TRBV28
CDR3 protein: CASLRDSGLGELFF
CDR3 DNA: TGTGCCAGTTTACGGGACTCGGGACTCGGGGAGCTGTTTTTT

clone size: NA
D gene: TRBD1
J gene: TRBJ2-1
V gene: TRBV5-6
CDR3 protein: CASSHMTGGRNEQFF
CDR3 DNA: TGTGCCAGCAGCCACATGACAGGGGGCCGGAATGAGCAGTTCTTC

clone size: NA
D gene: NA
J gene: TRBJ2-7
V gene: TRBV18
CDR3 protein: CASSPANAGYEQYF
CDR3 DNA: TGTGCCAGCTCACCAGCTAACGCCGGGTACGAGCAGTACTTC

clone size: once
D gene: NA
J gene: TRBJ2-7
V gene: TRBV28
CDR3 protein: CASSPLSPSGIHEQYF
CDR3 DNA: TGTGCCAGCAGTCCCCTGTCCCCGTCGGGGATACACGAGCAGTACTTC

clone size: NA
D gene: NA
J gene: TRBJ1-1
V gene: TRBV7-9
CDR3 protein: CASRPQVNTEAFF
CDR3 DNA: TGTGCCAGCAGACCACAGGTAAACACTGAAGCTTTCTTT

clone size: NA
D gene: TRBD1
J gene: TRBJ1-2
V gene: TRBV10-1
CDR3 protein: CASSEWTGGGFGYTF
CDR3 DNA: TGCGCCAGCAGTGAGTGGACAGGGGGCGGTTTTGGCTACACCTTC

clone size: NA
D gene: NA
J gene: TRBJ2-5
V gene: TRBV6-1
CDR3 protein: CASRGHPIAETQYF
CDR3 DNA: TGTGCCAGCAGGGGACACCCTATCGCAGAGACCCAGTACTTC

clone size: NA
D gene: NA
J gene: TRBJ2-3
V gene: TRBV4-1
CDR3 protein: CASSQDLGGRGTDTQYF
CDR3 DNA: TGCGCCAGCAGCCAAGATCTCGGGGGAAGGGGCACAGATACGCAGTATTTT

clone size: NA
D gene: TRBD2
J gene: TRBJ2-1
V gene: TRBV4-2
CDR3 protein: CASSPRRGDSENEQFF
CDR3 DNA: TGTGCCAGCAGCCCTAGACGGGGGGACTCTGAGAATGAGCAGTTCTTC

clone size: few
D gene: TRBD1
J gene: TRBJ1-2
V gene: TRBV7-9
CDR3 protein: CASSAPDRVPF
CDR3 DNA: TGTGCCAGCAGCGCACCAGACAGGGTACCCTTC

clone size: once
D gene: TRBD1
J gene: TRBJ2-7
V gene: TRBV7-6
CDR3 protein: CASSMPGQEGNYEQYF
CDR3 DNA: TGTGCCAGCAGCATGCCGGGACAGGAAGGAAATTACGAGCAGTACTTC

clone size: NA
D gene: NA
J gene: TRBJ2-7
V gene: TRBV6-6
CDR3 protein: CASRVANDEQYF
CDR3 DNA: TGTGCCAGCAGAGTAGCAAATGACGAGCAGTACTTC

clone size: NA
D gene: TRBD2
J gene: TRBJ2-1
V gene: TRBV7-6
CDR3 protein: CASSSLAGAAWNEQFF
CDR3 DNA: TGTGCCAGCAGCTCACTAGCGGGAGCGGCTTGGAATGAGCAGTTCTTC

clone size: few
D gene: NA
J gene: TRBJ1-6
V gene: TRBV5-4
CDR3 protein: CASSRGEDLWSYNSPLHF
CDR3 DNA: TGTGCCAGCAGCCGTGGTGAGGATTTGTGGTCCTATAATTCACCCCTCCACTTT

clone size: NA
D gene: TRBD1
J gene: TRBJ2-7
V gene: TRBV7-3
CDR3 protein: CASSSRDRGYEQYF
CDR3 DNA: TGTGCCAGCAGCTCCAGGGACAGAGGTTACGAGCAGTACTTC

clone size: NA
D gene: NA
J gene: TRBJ2-7
V gene: TRBV7-9
CDR3 protein: CASSLRGSSGVTTYEQYF
CDR3 DNA: TGTGCCAGCAGCTTACGGGGGTCCTCCGGGGTCACGACCTACGAGCAGTACTTC

clone size: NA
D gene: TRBD1
J gene: TRBJ2-1
V gene: TRBV11-2
CDR3 protein: CASSLRGTDYNEQFF
CDR3 DNA: TGTGCCAGCAGCTTAAGGGGGACAGACTACAATGAGCAGTTCTTC

clone size: few
D gene: NA
J gene: TRBJ2-5
V gene: TRBV4-2
CDR3 protein: CASSQGFRGVETQYF
CDR3 DNA: TGTGCCAGCAGCCAAGGGTTTCGGGGAGTCGAGACCCAGTACTTC

clone size: once
D gene: TRBD1
J gene: TRBJ2-2
V gene: TRBV9
CDR3 protein: CASSVLTGGDTGELFF
CDR3 DNA: TGTGCCAGCAGCGTATTGACAGGGGGAGATACCGGGGAGCTGTTTTTT

clone size: NA
D gene: NA
J gene: TRBJ1-1
V gene: TRBV4-1
CDR3 protein: CASSQGSFYIEMNTEAFF
CDR3 DNA: TGCGCCAGCAGCCAAGGGAGTTTTTATATCGAGATGAACACTGAAGCTTTCTTT

clone size: NA
D gene: NA
J gene: TRBJ2-1
V gene: TRBV6-5
CDR3 protein: CASSNRVEVQFF
CDR3 DNA: TGTGCCAGCAGTAACCGCGTAGAGGTGCAGTTCTTC

clone size: few
D gene: NA
J gene: TRBJ1-5
V gene: TRBV19
CDR3 protein: CASRHSGGGQPQHF
CDR3 DNA: TGTGCCAGTAGACATTCGGGGGGCGGTCAGCCCCAGCATTTT